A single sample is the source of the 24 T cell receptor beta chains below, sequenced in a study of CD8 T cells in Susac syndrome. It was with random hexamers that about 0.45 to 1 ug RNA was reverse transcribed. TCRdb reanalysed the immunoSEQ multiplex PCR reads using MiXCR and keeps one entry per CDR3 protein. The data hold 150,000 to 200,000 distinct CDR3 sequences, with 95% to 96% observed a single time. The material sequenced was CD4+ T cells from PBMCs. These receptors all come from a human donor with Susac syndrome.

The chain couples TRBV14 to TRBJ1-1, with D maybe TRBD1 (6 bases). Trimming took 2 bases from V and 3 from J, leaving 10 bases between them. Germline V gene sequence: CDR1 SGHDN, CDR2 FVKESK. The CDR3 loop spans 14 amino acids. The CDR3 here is CASSQQGRDTEAFF. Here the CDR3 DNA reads TGTGCCAGCAGCCAACAGGGGCGAGACACTGAAGCTTTCTTT. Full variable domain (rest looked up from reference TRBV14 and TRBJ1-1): EAGVTQFPSHSVIEKGQTVTLRCDPISGHDNLYWYRRVMGKEIKFLLHFVKESKQDESGMPNNRFLAERTGGTYSTLKVQPAELEDSGVYFCASSQQGRDTEAFFGQGTRLTVV.

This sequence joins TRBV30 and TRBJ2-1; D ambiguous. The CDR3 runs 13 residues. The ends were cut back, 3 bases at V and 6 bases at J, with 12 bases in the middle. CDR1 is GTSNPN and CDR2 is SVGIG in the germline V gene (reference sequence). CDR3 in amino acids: CAWSTSYGNEQFF. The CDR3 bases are TGTGCCTGGAGCACATCCTACGGCAATGAGCAGTTCTTC. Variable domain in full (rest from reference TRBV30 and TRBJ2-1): SQTIHQWPATLVQPVGSPLSLECTVEGTSNPNLYWYRQAAGRGLQLLFYSVGIGQISSEVPQNLSASRPQDRQFILSSKKLLLSDSGFYLCAWSTSYGNEQFFGPGTRLTVL.

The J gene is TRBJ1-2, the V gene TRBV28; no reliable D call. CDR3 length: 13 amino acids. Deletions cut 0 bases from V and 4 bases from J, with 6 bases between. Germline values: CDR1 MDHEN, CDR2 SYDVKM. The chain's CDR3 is CASSLWASYGYTF. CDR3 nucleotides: TGTGCCAGCAGTTTATGGGCCAGCTATGGCTACACCTTC.

In DNA form, the CDR3 reads TGCGCCAGCGCCCGAGGGACTAGCGGGAGCCAAGAGACCCAGTACTTC. Translating it yields CASARGTSGSQETQYF. The chain carries TRBV5-1 and TRBJ2-5; TRBD2 matches at 14 bases. The J segment lost 1 base and the V segment lost 7 bases, leaving 6 bases of the junction unmatched. CDR3 length equals 16 residues. Germline V gene data show CDR1 as SGHRS and CDR2 as YFSETQ.

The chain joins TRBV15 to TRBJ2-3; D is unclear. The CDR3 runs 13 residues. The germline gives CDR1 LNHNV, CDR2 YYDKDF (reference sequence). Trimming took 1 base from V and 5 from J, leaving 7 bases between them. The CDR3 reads CATSRAGIDTQYF. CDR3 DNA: TGTGCCACCAGCAGAGCTGGTATAGATACGCAGTATTTT.

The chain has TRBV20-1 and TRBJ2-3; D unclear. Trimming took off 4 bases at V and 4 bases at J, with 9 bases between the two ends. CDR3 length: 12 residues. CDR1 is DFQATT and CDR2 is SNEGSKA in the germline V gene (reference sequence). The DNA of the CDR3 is TGCAGTGCTACCCCAGGATCAGATACGCAGTATTTT. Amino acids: CSATPGSDTQYF.

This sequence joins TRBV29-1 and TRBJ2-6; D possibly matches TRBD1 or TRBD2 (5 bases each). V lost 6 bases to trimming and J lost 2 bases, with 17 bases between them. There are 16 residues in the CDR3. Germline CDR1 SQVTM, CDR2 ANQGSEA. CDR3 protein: CSVGDPSVPGANVLTF. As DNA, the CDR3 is TGCAGCGTGGGGGACCCTTCAGTACCTGGGGCCAACGTCCTGACTTTC.

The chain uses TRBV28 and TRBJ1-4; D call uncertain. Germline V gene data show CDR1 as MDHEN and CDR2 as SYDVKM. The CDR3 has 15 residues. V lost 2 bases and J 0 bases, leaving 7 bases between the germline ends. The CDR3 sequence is CASSLGGATNEKLFF. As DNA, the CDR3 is TGTGCCAGCAGTTTAGGTGGTGCAACTAATGAAAAACTGTTTTTT.

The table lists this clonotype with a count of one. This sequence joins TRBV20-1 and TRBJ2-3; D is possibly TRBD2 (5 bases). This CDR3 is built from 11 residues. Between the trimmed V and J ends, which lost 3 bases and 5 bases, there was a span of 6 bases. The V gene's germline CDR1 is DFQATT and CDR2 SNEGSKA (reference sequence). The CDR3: CSASGEDTQYF. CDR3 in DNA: TGCAGTGCTAGCGGGGAAGATACGCAGTATTTT.

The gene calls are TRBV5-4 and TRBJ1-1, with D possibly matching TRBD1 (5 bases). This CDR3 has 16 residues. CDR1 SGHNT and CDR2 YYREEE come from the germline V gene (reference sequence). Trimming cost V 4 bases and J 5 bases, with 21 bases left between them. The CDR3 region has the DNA TGTGCCAGCAGCGTAGGGGTGGGGGGACGAGGGACTGAAGCTTTCTTT. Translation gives CASSVGVGGRGTEAFF.

In nucleotides, the CDR3 is TGCAGCGCACACAGGGAAGTAGGAGGCTACACCTTC. Translation: CSAHREVGGYTF. This chain connects TRBV29-1 to TRBJ1-2, with D tentatively TRBD1 (6 bases). The CDR3 runs to 12 residues. V gave up 7 bases and J gave up 8 bases, with 17 bases separating them. Germline loops: CDR1 SQVTM, CDR2 ANQGSEA.

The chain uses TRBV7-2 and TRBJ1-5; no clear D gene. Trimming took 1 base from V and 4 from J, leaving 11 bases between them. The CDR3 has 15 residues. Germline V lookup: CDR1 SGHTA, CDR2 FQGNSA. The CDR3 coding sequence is TGTGCCAGCAGCTTAGTTTGGCTGAGTAATCAGCCCCAGCATTTT. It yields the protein CASSLVWLSNQPQHF.

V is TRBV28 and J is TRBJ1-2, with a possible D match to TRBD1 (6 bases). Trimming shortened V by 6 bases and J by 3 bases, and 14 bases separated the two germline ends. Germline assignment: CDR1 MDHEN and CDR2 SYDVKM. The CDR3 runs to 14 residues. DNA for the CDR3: TGTGCCAGCAGCAGGGGAGGGATAGACTATGGCTACACCTTC. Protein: CASSRGGIDYGYTF.

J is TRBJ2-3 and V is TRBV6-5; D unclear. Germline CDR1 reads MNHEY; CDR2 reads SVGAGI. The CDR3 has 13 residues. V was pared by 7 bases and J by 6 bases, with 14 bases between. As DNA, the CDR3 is TGTGCCAGCACCGGAGAGGAGCCCGATACGCAGTATTTT. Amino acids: CASTGEEPDTQYF.

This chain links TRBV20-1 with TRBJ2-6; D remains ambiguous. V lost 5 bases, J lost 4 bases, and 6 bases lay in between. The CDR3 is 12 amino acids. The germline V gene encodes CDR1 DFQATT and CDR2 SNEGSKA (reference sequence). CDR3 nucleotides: TGCAGTGCTGCCCCCGGGGCCAACGTCCTGACTTTC. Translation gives CSAAPGANVLTF.

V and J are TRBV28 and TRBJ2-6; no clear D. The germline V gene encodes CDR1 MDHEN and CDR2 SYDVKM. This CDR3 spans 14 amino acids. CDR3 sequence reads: CGSEASSGANVLTF. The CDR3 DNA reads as TGTGGATCTGAGGCTAGCTCTGGGGCCAACGTCCTGACTTTC.

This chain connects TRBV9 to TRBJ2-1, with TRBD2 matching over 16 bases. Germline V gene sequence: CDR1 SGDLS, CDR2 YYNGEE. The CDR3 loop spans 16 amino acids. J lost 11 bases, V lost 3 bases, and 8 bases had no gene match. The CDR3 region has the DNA TGTGCCAGCAGCGCCGAGGGACTAGCGGGAGGGTCGAAGCAGTTCTTC. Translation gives CASSAEGLAGGSKQFF. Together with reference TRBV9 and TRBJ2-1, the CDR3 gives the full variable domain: DSGVTQTPKHLITATGQRVTLRCSPRSGDLSVYWYQQSLDQGLQFLIQYYNGEERAKGNILERFSAQQFPDLHSELNLSSLELGDSALYFCASSAEGLAGGSKQFFGPGTRLTVL.

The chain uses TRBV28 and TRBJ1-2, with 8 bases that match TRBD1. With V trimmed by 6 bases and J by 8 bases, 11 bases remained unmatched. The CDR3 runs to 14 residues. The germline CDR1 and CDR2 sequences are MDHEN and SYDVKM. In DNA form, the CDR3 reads TGTGCCAGCAGCCTTCCCAGGGGGCCAAGGGGCTACACCTTC. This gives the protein CASSLPRGPRGYTF.

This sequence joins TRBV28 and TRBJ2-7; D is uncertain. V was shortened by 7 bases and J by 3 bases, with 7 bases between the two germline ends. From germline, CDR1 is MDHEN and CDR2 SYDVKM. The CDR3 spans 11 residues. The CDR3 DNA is TGTGCCAGCAAATCCGGCTACGAGCAGTACGTC. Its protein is CASKSGYEQYV.

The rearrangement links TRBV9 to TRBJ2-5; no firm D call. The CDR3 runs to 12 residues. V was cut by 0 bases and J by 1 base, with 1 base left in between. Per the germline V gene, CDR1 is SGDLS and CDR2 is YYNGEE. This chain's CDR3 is CASSVAQETQYF. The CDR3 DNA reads TGTGCCAGCAGCGTAGCCCAAGAGACCCAGTACTTC. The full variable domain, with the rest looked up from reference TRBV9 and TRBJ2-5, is DSGVTQTPKHLITATGQRVTLRCSPRSGDLSVYWYQQSLDQGLQFLIQYYNGEERAKGNILERFSAQQFPDLHSELNLSSLELGDSALYFCASSVAQETQYFGPGTRLLVL.

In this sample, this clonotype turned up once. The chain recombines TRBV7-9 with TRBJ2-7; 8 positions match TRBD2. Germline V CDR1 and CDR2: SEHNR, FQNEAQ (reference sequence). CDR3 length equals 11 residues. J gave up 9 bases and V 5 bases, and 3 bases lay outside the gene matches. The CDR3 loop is CASSPAGAQYF. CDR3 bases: TGTGCCAGCAGCCCAGCGGGAGCGCAGTACTTC.

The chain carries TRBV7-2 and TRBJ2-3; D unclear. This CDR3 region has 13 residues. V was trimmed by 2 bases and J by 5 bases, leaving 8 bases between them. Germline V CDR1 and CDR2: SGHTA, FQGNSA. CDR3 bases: TGTGCCAGCAGCTTAAGTGTGGAAGATACGCAGTATTTT. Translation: CASSLSVEDTQYF.

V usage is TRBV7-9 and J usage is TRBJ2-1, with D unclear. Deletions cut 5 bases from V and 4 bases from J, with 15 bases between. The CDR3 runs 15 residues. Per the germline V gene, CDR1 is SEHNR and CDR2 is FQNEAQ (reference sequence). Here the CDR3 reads CASSQKEGIYNEQFF. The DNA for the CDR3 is TGTGCCAGCAGCCAAAAGGAAGGTATATACAATGAGCAGTTCTTC. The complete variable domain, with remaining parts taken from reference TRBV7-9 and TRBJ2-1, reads DTGVSQNPRHKITKRGQNVTFRCDPISEHNRLYWYRQTLGQGPEFLTYFQNEAQLEKSRLLSDRFSAERPKGSFSTLEIQRTEQGDSAMYLCASSQKEGIYNEQFFGPGTRLTVL.

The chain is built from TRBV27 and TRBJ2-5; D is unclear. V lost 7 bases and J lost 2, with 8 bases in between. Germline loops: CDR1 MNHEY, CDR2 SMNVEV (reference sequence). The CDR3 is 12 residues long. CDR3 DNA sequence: TGTGCCAGCAAAACAGATCAAGAGACCCAGTACTTC. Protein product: CASKTDQETQYF.